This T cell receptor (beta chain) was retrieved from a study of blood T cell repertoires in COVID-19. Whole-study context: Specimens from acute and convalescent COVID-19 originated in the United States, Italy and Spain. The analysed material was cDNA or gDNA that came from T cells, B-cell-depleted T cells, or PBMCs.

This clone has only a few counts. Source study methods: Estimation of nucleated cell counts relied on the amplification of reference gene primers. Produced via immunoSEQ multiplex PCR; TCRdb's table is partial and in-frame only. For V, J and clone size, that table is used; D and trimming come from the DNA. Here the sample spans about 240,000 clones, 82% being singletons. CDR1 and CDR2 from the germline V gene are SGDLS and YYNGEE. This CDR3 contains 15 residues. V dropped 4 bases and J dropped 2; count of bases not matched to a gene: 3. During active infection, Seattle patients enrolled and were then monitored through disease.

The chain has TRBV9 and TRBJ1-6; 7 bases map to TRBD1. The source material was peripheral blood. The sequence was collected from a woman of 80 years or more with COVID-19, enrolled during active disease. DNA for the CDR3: TGTGCCAGCAGCACAGGGGCGGCCTATAATTCACCCCTCCACTTT. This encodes CASSTGAAYNSPLHF.